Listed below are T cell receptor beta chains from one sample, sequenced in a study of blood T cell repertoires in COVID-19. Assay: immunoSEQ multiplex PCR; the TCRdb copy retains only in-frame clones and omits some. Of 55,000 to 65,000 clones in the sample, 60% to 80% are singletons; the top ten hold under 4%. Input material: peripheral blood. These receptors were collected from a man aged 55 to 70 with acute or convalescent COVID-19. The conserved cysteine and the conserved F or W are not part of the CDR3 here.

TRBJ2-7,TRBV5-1,ASRLDPSSYEQY
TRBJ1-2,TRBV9,ASSVGGRAYGYT
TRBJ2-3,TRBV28,ASSFLAGTDTQY
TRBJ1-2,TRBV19,ASSSRTTTGGYT
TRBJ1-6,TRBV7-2,ASSEDSNSPLH
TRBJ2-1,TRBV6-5,ASRPTGGGEQF
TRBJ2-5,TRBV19,ASSTDRGSGETQY
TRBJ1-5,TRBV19,ASSIGRTGNQPQH
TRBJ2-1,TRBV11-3,ASSYGQEGVVF
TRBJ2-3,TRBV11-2,ASSLGPTQGSTQY
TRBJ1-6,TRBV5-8,ASSPGTGRGSPLH
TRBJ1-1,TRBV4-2,ASSHPNIDGANTEAF
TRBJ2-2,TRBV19,ASSAYPGGTGELF
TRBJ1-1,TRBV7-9,ASSFSAIRGTEAF
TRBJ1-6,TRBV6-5,ASSYQQDGNSPLH
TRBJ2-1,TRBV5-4,ASSLKNIRGGPPYNEQF
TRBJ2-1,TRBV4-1,ASSQTLIYNEQF
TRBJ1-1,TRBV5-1,ASSSPGILEAF
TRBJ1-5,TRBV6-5,ASSPGQGVGQPQH
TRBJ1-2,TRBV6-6,ASRPVRGAGGYT
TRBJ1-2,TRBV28,ASSLVGRGANYGYT
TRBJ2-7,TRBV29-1,SVGSGREIEQY
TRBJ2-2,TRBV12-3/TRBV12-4,ASSLSGAGELF
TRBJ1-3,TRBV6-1,ASSELAGAGNTIY
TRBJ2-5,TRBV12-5,ASGVEGTQY
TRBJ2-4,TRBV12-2,APGAKNIQY
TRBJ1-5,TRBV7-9,ASSPPSGQPQH
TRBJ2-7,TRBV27,ASSRPGSYEQY
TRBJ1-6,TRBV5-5,ASSLGLTRNSPLH
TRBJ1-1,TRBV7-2,ASSPRTGGDTEAF
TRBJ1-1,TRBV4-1,ASSHGQGNTEAF
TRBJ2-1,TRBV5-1,ASSMRSYNEQF
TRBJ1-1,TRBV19,ASSKVGGDTEAF
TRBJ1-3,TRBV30,ASSRGRSGNTIY
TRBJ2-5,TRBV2,ASLRGPETQY
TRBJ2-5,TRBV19,ASSKAVGETQY
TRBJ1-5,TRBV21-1,ASSRSLTQGFDSNQPQH
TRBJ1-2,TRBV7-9,ASSISGVTDGYT
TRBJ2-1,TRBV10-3,AISDLPRGSYNEQF
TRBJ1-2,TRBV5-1,ASSFGQAVDGYT
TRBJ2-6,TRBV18,ASASSAAPSGANVLT
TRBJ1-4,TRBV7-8,ASSRGVGAGDEKLF